This T cell receptor (beta chain) was identified in a study of spatial heterogeneity in lung cancer. Time point specified: sample taken at primary tumor resection. Sequencing of whole RNA from tumor, nontumor lung or frozen PBMC involved no sorting. The CDR3 totals 14 residues. Germline V CDR1 and CDR2: DFQATT, SNEGSKA (reference sequence). After removal of 3 bases from V and 13 bases from J, the junction contained 14 bases not matched to a gene. The study tagged each TCR cDNA molecule with a unique molecular identifier. From the 5' RACE reads, TCRdb called clonotypes with MiXCR, one entry per CDR3 protein. Among about 1,800 distinct CDR3 sequences listed, around 5% were seen once. Study-wide points: Counts of expanded alpha and beta TCRs within tumors tracked the tumor nonsynonymous mutation count.

Within the sample, this clonotype is large. The target antigen is unknown. The sequencing used lung tumor tissue, collected at surgery. This rearrangement joins TRBV20-1 to TRBJ2-1; the match to TRBD1 covers 8 bases. The TCR originated in a male donor with early-stage non-small cell lung cancer. The CDR3 protein is CSASRQGTLLEQFF. The CDR3 bases are TGCAGTGCTAGTCGACAGGGGACCCTTTTAGAACAGTTCTTC.